A single sample gave rise to the 27 T cell receptor beta chains below, sequenced in a study of cytomegalovirus exposure and HLA in healthy donors. A multiplex PCR was run with 60 Vbeta primers and 13 Jbeta primers. Using immunoSEQ multiplex PCR, the repertoire was profiled, and TCRdb retains in-frame clones only, with some absent. The sample has 150,000 to 200,000 clones; more than 9.5% are singletons. Sequencing input: PBMCs. The receptors stem from a man aged 45-60 years in good health and CMV-seropositive.

The V gene is TRBV4-3, the J gene TRBJ2-5, with D unclear. The J call could be wrong; TRBJ2-7 is a better fit for the DNA end. The CDR3 has 15 amino acids. The germline gives CDR1 LGHNA, CDR2 YSLEER. The CDR3 spells CASSQDPNLSYEQYF. The CDR3 DNA is TGCGCCAGCAGCCAAGACCCAAACCTGAGCTACGAGCAGTACTTC.

The chain uses TRBV14 and TRBJ2-3, with 9 bases fitting TRBD1. Germline V gene sequence: CDR1 SGHDN, CDR2 FVKESK. This CDR3 has 17 amino acids. V trimming: 4 bases; J trimming: 4 bases; junction bases outside the gene matches: 12. CDR3 DNA sequence: TGTGCCAGCAGCCGTATCCCGGGACAGGGAGGTGCAGATACGCAGTATTTT. Protein product: CASSRIPGQGGADTQYF.

The chain carries TRBV6-5 and TRBJ1-1, with 9 bases identical to TRBD1. The junction had 2 bases not matched to a gene; V was cut back by 5 bases and J by 1 base. Germline V CDR1 and CDR2: MNHEY, SVGAGI. This CDR3 contains 14 residues. CDR3 nucleotide sequence: TGTGCCAGCAGTGCGACAGGGGGGAACACTGAAGCTTTCTTT. It codes for CASSATGGNTEAFF.

This clone was counted a few times. V is TRBV10-3 and J is TRBJ2-3; 9 bases are shared with TRBD1. From germline, CDR1 is ENHRY and CDR2 SYGVKD. After removal of 10 bases from V and 4 bases from J, the junction contained 6 bases not matched to a gene. CDR3 length: 13 residues. CDR3 coding DNA: TGTGCCACAAAACAGGGGGCCCCAGATACGCAGTATTTT. Protein: CATKQGAPDTQYF.

The chain recombines TRBV7-9 with TRBJ1-4; 7 bases are shared with TRBD1. Germline lookup yields CDR1 SEHNR and CDR2 FQNEAQ (reference sequence). The CDR3 spans 13 residues. J was trimmed by 8 bases and V by 11 bases; bases with no gene match: 11. The DNA of the CDR3 is TGTGCCGGCAAGACAGGGACTAGCGAAAAACTGTTTTTT. Translating gives CAGKTGTSEKLFF.

The chain uses TRBV11-2 and TRBJ1-4; perhaps TRBD1 as D (6 bases). In germline, CDR1 is SGHAT, CDR2 FQNNGV. This CDR3 has 15 amino acids. V was pared by 5 bases and J by 2 bases, with 12 bases between. CDR3 protein: CASSRTGSTNEKLFF. In DNA form, the CDR3 reads TGTGCCAGCAGCCGTACAGGGTCTACTAATGAAAAACTGTTTTTT.

The rearrangement joins TRBV7-9 to TRBJ2-3, with D hard to call. V lost 0 bases and J lost 2, with 6 bases in between. The CDR3 extends over 14 amino acids. Germline CDR1 reads SEHNR; CDR2 reads FQNEAQ (reference sequence). The CDR3 region has the DNA TGTGCCAGCAGCTTAGCGGCCGCCACAGATACGCAGTATTTT. Translating gives CASSLAAATDTQYF.

This clone was seen a few times. The chain recombines TRBV19 with TRBJ1-5, with 8 bases aligning to TRBD1. The CDR3 is 17 residues long. J lost 3 bases, V lost 5 bases, and 12 bases had no gene match. CDR1 LNHDA and CDR2 SQIVND come from the germline V gene (reference sequence). The CDR3 DNA reads TGTGCCAGTAGTCCCCCCCACAGGGGGGAAAACAATCAGCCCCAGCATTTT. Protein product: CASSPPHRGENNQPQHF.

The rearrangement joins TRBV5-1 to TRBJ1-4; D gene ambiguous. Germline V lookup: CDR1 SGHRS, CDR2 YFSETQ. Trimming left V 0 bases short and J 14 bases short, with 17 bases between. The CDR3 is made up of 14 amino acids. The CDR3 sequence: CASSLEGLAARLFF. The CDR3 nucleotides are TGCGCCAGCAGCTTGGAAGGTTTAGCGGCTCGGCTGTTTTTT.

This clone showed up just a few times. This same CDR3 is encoded by further DNA sequences in the sample. The rearrangement joins TRBV7-9 to TRBJ1-3; no reliable D call. Deletions cut 1 base from V and 1 base from J, with 5 bases between. Per the germline V gene, CDR1 is SEHNR and CDR2 is FQNEAQ (reference sequence). The CDR3 extends over 14 amino acids. The CDR3 nucleotides read TGTGCCAGCAGCTTAGTCAGTTCTGGAAACACCATATATTTT. Protein product: CASSLVSSGNTIYF.

The chain links TRBV19 to TRBJ2-2; the D gene is possibly TRBD2 (5 bases). Trimming shortened V by 5 bases and J by 1 base, and 8 bases separated the two germline ends. This CDR3 is built from 14 residues. CDR1 and CDR2 (germline): LNHDA, SQIVND (reference sequence). In nucleotides, the CDR3 is TGTGCCAGTAGTCGGGGTTTGAACACCGGGGAGCTGTTTTTT. Amino acids: CASSRGLNTGELFF.

This chain uses TRBV9 with TRBJ2-1; possibly TRBD2 for D (6 bases). The CDR3 runs 15 residues. The V and J ends lost 4 bases and 4 bases respectively, with 15 bases between them. The germline V gene has CDR1 SGDLS and CDR2 YYNGEE. The CDR3 nucleotides are TGTGCCAGCAGCTATGACAGCGGGCTATACAATGAGCAGTTCTTC. As protein: CASSYDSGLYNEQFF.

This clone was counted a few times. The chain has TRBV7-2 and TRBJ2-1, with TRBD2 identical over 10 bases. Trimming cost V 5 bases and J 0 bases; bases outside gene matches: 7. Per the germline V gene, CDR1 is SGHTA and CDR2 is FQGNSA. This CDR3 is built from 17 residues. Here the CDR3 reads CASSTPSSGGSYNEQFF. Here the CDR3 DNA reads TGTGCCAGCAGCACACCCTCTAGCGGGGGCTCCTACAATGAGCAGTTCTTC.

This clone was detected only a few times. The chain joins TRBV4-2 to TRBJ1-1; D call uncertain. The CDR3 is 15 residues long. CDR1 is LGHNA and CDR2 is YNFKEQ in the germline V gene. V was shortened by 1 base and J by 4 bases, with 13 bases between the two germline ends. The DNA for the CDR3 is TGTGCCAGCAGCCAAGTGGAGGGCCGGAGCACTGAAGCTTTCTTT. Translated: CASSQVEGRSTEAFF.

This clone was seen only a few times. CDR3 nucleotides: TGTGCCAGCAGCCCGGGGTCTGGACAGCTCACCGGGGAGCTGTTTTTT. It encodes CASSPGSGQLTGELFF. V is TRBV5-4 and J is TRBJ2-2; maybe TRBD1 (6 bases). From germline, CDR1 is SGHNT and CDR2 YYREEE (reference sequence). V lost 4 bases and J 4 bases, leaving 17 bases between the germline ends. The CDR3 has 16 amino acids.

The sample holds a few counts of this clone. This chain links TRBV6-4 with TRBJ2-3; 7 bases agree with TRBD2. CDR1 MRHNA and CDR2 SNTAGT come from the germline V gene. V shed 2 bases, J shed 2 bases, and the junction held 1 base outside the gene matches. This CDR3 is built from 14 residues. CDR3 loop: CASSDGGVTDTQYF. In DNA form, the CDR3 reads TGTGCCAGCAGTGACGGGGGGGTCACAGATACGCAGTATTTT.

This clone was seen a few times. V gene TRBV4-2 combines with J gene TRBJ2-3; 10 bases are a match to TRBD2. The junction had 7 bases not matched to a gene; V was cut back by 4 bases and J by 3 bases. Germline V gives CDR1 LGHNA, CDR2 YNFKEQ. The CDR3 is 16 residues long. The CDR3 is CASSPGNSGGTDTQYF. The DNA of the CDR3 is TGTGCCAGCAGCCCCGGGAATAGCGGGGGGACAGATACGCAGTATTTT.

This clone appeared a few times. The rearrangement uses TRBV4-3 and TRBJ1-4; no firm D call. Germline V lookup: CDR1 LGHNA, CDR2 YSLEER. This CDR3 region has 12 residues. The V end lost 6 bases, the J end lost 6 bases, and 8 bases lay between the germline ends. Written as DNA, the CDR3 is TGCGCCAGCAGTCGGGTGGATGAAAAACTGTTTTTT. Its translation is CASSRVDEKLFF.

The V call is TRBV4-3, the J call TRBJ1-6, with D hard to call. The CDR3 covers 18 residues. CDR1 is LGHNA, CDR2 YSLEER, per germline. Trimming pared 0 bases from V and 0 bases from J, leaving 12 bases between. CDR3 residues: CASSQDAGRSSYNSPLHF. CDR3 bases: TGCGCCAGCAGCCAAGACGCGGGCCGAAGCTCCTATAATTCACCCCTCCACTTT.

The chain recombines TRBV5-1 with TRBJ2-5, with D perhaps TRBD1 (6 bases). Trimming took 4 bases from V and 4 from J, leaving 11 bases between them. Per the germline V gene, CDR1 is SGHRS and CDR2 is YFSETQ. The CDR3 is made up of 13 amino acids. In nucleotides, the CDR3 is TGCGCCAGCAGCACACAGGGTGGAGAGACCCAGTACTTC. Translation gives CASSTQGGETQYF.

This clone was found a few times. This rearrangement joins TRBV19 to TRBJ2-1; TRBD2 agrees at 14 bases. Germline V CDR1 and CDR2: LNHDA, SQIVND (reference sequence). The J segment lost 5 bases and the V segment lost 5 bases, leaving 5 bases of the junction unmatched. The CDR3 loop spans 16 amino acids. The CDR3 sequence is CASSGGGLAGDNEQFF. CDR3 coding DNA: TGTGCCAGTAGTGGAGGGGGACTAGCGGGGGACAATGAGCAGTTCTTC.

This clone was picked up a small number of times. The chain uses TRBV19 and TRBJ1-5; D perhaps matches TRBD1 (6 bases). V was clipped by 6 bases and J by 0 bases, with 12 bases between them. This CDR3 spans 15 amino acids. CDR1 and CDR2 (germline): LNHDA, SQIVND (reference sequence). CDR3 bases: TGTGCCAGTAGATTTCCAGGGGATAGCAATCAGCCCCAGCATTTT. It translates to CASRFPGDSNQPQHF.

CDR3 protein: CASSQDFSGGGNEQFF. In DNA form, the CDR3 reads TGTGCCAGCAGCCAAGACTTCAGCGGTGGTGGCAATGAGCAGTTCTTC. The chain employs TRBV4-2 and TRBJ2-1, with D possibly being TRBD2 (5 bases). The CDR3 sequence is 16 residues long. The germline CDR1 and CDR2 sequences are LGHNA and YNFKEQ. Trimming pared 0 bases from V and 6 bases from J, leaving 15 bases between.

Points on this clone: In the same sample, other DNA sequences code for this CDR3. This CDR3 is CASSLGAGQPQHF. As DNA, the CDR3 is TGCGCCAGCAGCTTAGGTGCGGGGCAGCCCCAGCATTTT. This rearrangement joins TRBV5-1 to TRBJ1-5; D remains unclear. The CDR3 spans 13 residues. Germline CDR1 reads SGHRS; CDR2 reads YFSETQ. Trimming left V 2 bases short and J 7 bases short, with 10 bases between.

This clone was counted a few times. The V gene is TRBV11-3, the J gene TRBJ1-6; tentative D call: TRBD1 (5 bases). The CDR3 runs 14 residues. V dropped 5 bases and J dropped 3 bases, with 8 bases sitting between them. CDR1 is SGHNT and CDR2 is YENEEA in the germline V gene. The CDR3 loop is CASSLDSYNSPLHF. Written as DNA, the CDR3 is TGTGCCAGCAGCCTCGACAGCTATAATTCACCCCTCCACTTT. Based on the CDR3 plus reference TRBV11-3 and TRBJ1-6, the full variable domain is EAGVVQSPRYKIIEKKQPVAFWCNPISGHNTLYWYLQNLGQGPELLIRYENEEAVDDSQLPKDRFSAERLKGVDSTLKIQPAELGDSAVYLCASSLDSYNSPLHFGNGTRLTVT.

This chain connects TRBV28 to TRBJ2-7; the D gene is possibly TRBD1 (6 bases). The CDR3 is 24 residues long. Germline V gene lookup returns CDR1 MDHEN and CDR2 SYDVKM. V lost 4 bases and J 1 base, leaving 41 bases between the germline ends. CDR3 sequence (DNA): TGTGCCAGCAGTTCCGAGAATAGCCGGGACAATCAGTCCGCGGAGCGGTTTTATTCCTACGAGCAGTACGTC. Translation gives CASSSENSRDNQSAERFYSYEQYV.

The chain carries TRBV27 and TRBJ1-1; weak D call: TRBD1 (5 bases). The germline V and J ends were trimmed by 6 bases and 5 bases, with 13 bases remaining between them. CDR1 and CDR2 from the germline V gene are MNHEY and SMNVEV (reference sequence). The CDR3 consists of 13 residues. CDR3 bases: TGTGCCAGCAGCGGGGGGAGTGGGACTGAAGCTTTCTTT. Translating gives CASSGGSGTEAFF.